These T cell receptor beta chains were read from a single sample in a study of T cell responses to AZD1222 COVID-19 vaccine. Produced via immunoSEQ multiplex PCR; TCRdb's table is partial and in-frame only. Counted here are around 80,000 clones, 80% to 90% occurring once; the ten biggest clones make up under 11%. The source material was peripheral blood, sampled 28 days after the second AZD1222 dose. These receptors all come from an adult who received the AZD1222 COVID-19 vaccine. Each CDR3 is given with its conserved first and last residue. Fields, in order: J gene, clone size, V gene, D gene, CDR3 protein, CDR3 DNA. The D gene is left open where the match is weak. Size is omitted from some rows. Given values are once, few, many or a class for expanded clones.

TRBJ2-7 NA TRBV20-1 NA CSASLGRGYEQYF TGCAGTGCTAGTTTAGGCAGGGGCTACGAGCAGTACTTC
TRBJ2-3 NA TRBV18 TRBD1 CASSPDRGTYDTQYF TGTGCCAGCTCGCCTGACAGGGGCACGTACGATACGCAGTATTTT
TRBJ2-7 NA TRBV4-1 TRBD1 CASSQDRDRSSYEQYF TGCGCCAGCAGCCAAGATAGGGACAGGAGCTCCTACGAGCAGTACTTC
TRBJ2-1 NA TRBV5-5 NA CASSFGYEQFF TGTGCCAGCAGCTTTGGTTATGAGCAGTTCTTC
TRBJ2-2 NA TRBV11-2 NA CASSLGGLGGELFF TGTGCCAGCAGCTTAGGGGGACTCGGAGGGGAGCTGTTTTTT
TRBJ1-1 once TRBV7-9 NA CASSRPGRAEAFF TGTGCCAGCAGCCGTCCTGGGAGGGCTGAAGCTTTCTTT
TRBJ2-2 NA TRBV6-5 NA CASSYVAAPGGELFF TGTGCCAGCAGTTACGTGGCAGCTCCGGGCGGGGAGCTGTTTTTT
TRBJ1-1 NA TRBV6-2/TRBV6-3 NA CASSYPEREGTEAFF TGTGCCAGCAGTTACCCCGAGCGGGAGGGCACTGAAGCTTTCTTT
TRBJ1-6 NA TRBV2 NA CASTEGVSGHYNSPLHF TGTGCCAGCACCGAAGGCGTATCGGGACACTATAATTCACCCCTCCACTTT
TRBJ2-2 NA TRBV15 NA CATSRFNTGELFF TGTGCCACCAGCAGATTTAACACCGGGGAGCTGTTTTTT
TRBJ2-5 NA TRBV4-1 TRBD2 CASSSSGGPGETQYF TGCGCCAGCAGCTCTAGCGGGGGGCCGGGGGAGACCCAGTACTTC
TRBJ1-6 NA TRBV4-1 NA CASSQGFSGNSPLHF TGCGCCAGCAGCCAAGGGTTCTCGGGTAATTCACCCCTCCACTTT
TRBJ1-2 NA TRBV19 NA CASSVTGAANYGYTF TGTGCCAGTAGTGTGACAGGAGCCGCTAACTATGGCTACACCTTC
TRBJ1-5 NA TRBV28 NA CASSLPAGRGQPQHF TGTGCCAGCAGCCTCCCGGCAGGGAGGGGTCAGCCCCAGCATTTT
TRBJ2-7 NA TRBV11-1 NA CASSLASGTATYEQYF TGTGCCAGCAGCTTAGCCTCCGGGACGGCGACCTACGAGCAGTACTTC
TRBJ2-5 NA TRBV4-2 NA CASSPPGIGGLETQYF TGTGCCAGCAGCCCCCCCGGCATTGGAGGGTTGGAGACCCAGTACTTC
TRBJ1-1 NA TRBV29-1 NA CSVRLGGNTEAFF TGCAGCGTCCGGTTGGGGGGGAACACTGAAGCTTTCTTT